The 28 T cell receptor beta chains below were found in one sample sequenced in a study of tumor-infiltrating lymphocytes in primary liver carcinoma. DNA and RNA were both co-extracted from 20-30 mg of bulk tissue that had not been sorted. A constant-region primer served to make TCR beta cDNA from approximately 490 ng total RNA. Libraries of TCR beta came from three nested multiplex PCR rounds with slightly modified ARM-PCR. The opening two PCR rounds, 10 cycles each, paired TRBV1-TRBV30 forward primers with a C-beta reverse primer. TCRdb redid the calling of the multiplex PCR reads with MiXCR, one entry per CDR3 protein. The repertoire has roughly 190,000 distinct CDR3 sequences, about 82% of them found once; the top ten carry 15% to 20%. The sample taken for sequencing was tumor tissue from primary liver carcinoma. The receptors originated from a man aged 35-49 years with primary liver carcinoma and hepatitis B virus infection.

Turning to this clonotype: A much larger clone lies a single base off, so this may be a read error. Written as DNA, the CDR3 is TGTGTCAGCAGTTTTAGCGGGAGTAACAATGAGCAGTTCTTC. It translates to CVSSFSGSNNEQFF. The V call is TRBV28, the J call TRBJ2-1, with 9 bases that match TRBD2. The germline V gene encodes CDR1 MDHEN and CDR2 SYDVKM. There are 14 residues in the CDR3.

With respect to this clonotype: The junction departs from germline at one end; a sequencing error may be responsible. The chain couples TRBV28 to TRBJ2-5; 8 positions agree with TRBD1. The CDR3 consists of 14 residues. The V gene's germline CDR1 is MDHEN and CDR2 SYDVKM. CDR3 residues: CASTPDRVVETQCF. CDR3 nucleotide sequence: TGTGCCAGCACGCCGGACAGGGTGGTAGAGACGCAGTGCTTC.

As for this clonotype: The junction does not match germline at one end; this may be a read error. The chain combines TRBV5-8 with TRBJ1-5; possibly TRBD1 for D (5 bases). The CDR3 spans 18 residues. Looked up from germline, CDR1 is SGHTS and CDR2 is YDEGEE. The CDR3 nucleotides are TGCGCCAGCAGCTTGTTCGGGACGGCCGGCTATAGCATTCAGCCCCAGCATTTT. It is translated as CASSLFGTAGYSIQPQHF.

The table lists this clonotype with a few counts. J is TRBJ2-3 and V is TRBV29-1; no clear D. The CDR3 is 12 residues long. Germline V gene lookup returns CDR1 SQVTM and CDR2 ANQGSEA. Trimming took 4 bases from V and 5 from J, leaving 10 bases between them. CDR3 amino acids: CSVVLTIDTQYF. Here the CDR3 DNA reads TGCAGCGTTGTTCTTACTATAGATACGCAGTATTTT.

As concerns this clonotype: Its ends do not fully match the called genes, so a read error is possible. The gene calls are TRBV11-1 and TRBJ2-7, with D perhaps matching TRBD2 (6 bases). The CDR3 length is 15 residues. Germline CDR1 and CDR2: SGHAT and FQDESV (reference sequence). CDR3 region: CISSSSRDSSCEQYF. The CDR3 DNA is TGTATCAGCAGCTCATCCCGGGACTCCTCCTGCGAGCAGTACTTC. The whole variable domain, remainder taken from reference TRBV11-1 and TRBJ2-7, is EAEVAQSPRYKITEKSQAVAFWCDPISGHATLYWYRQILGQGPELLVQFQDESVVDDSQLPKDRFSAERLKGVDSTLKIQPAELGDSAMYLCISSSSRDSSCEQYFGPGTRLTVT.

Points on this clonotype: The junction does not match germline at one end; this may be a read error. The gene calls are TRBV28 and TRBJ2-3, with TRBD2 as a possible D gene (6 bases). This CDR3 contains 15 residues. Germline-derived CDR1 and CDR2 are MDHEN and SYDVKM. CDR3 residues: CAISFLASYTDTQYF. The CDR3 nucleotides are TGTGCCATCAGTTTCCTAGCGAGTTACACAGATACGCAGTATTTT.

Details on this clonotype: Relative to the germline gene, one junction end is altered; a read error may explain this. The chain links TRBV29-1 to TRBJ2-2; 10 nucleotides line up with TRBD2. Germline V CDR1 and CDR2: SQVTM, ANQGSEA. The CDR3 runs to 15 residues. CDR3 nucleotides: TGCAGCCTTGGGACTAGCGCGGCGAAGACCGGGGAGCTGTGTTTT. It yields the protein CSLGTSAAKTGELCF.

On this clonotype itself: Since no conserved phenylalanine or tryptophan closes the CDR3, a read error is the likely cause. This chain joins TRBV11-1 and TRBJ2-4; 9 bases agree with TRBD2. The CDR3 contains 17 residues. The V gene's germline CDR1 is SGHAT and CDR2 FQDESV (reference sequence). CDR3 sequence (DNA): TGTCCCAGCAGCTTTCCCGGGACTAGCATGACCAAAAACATTCAGTACATC. Protein product: CPSSFPGTSMTKNIQYI.

The chain recombines TRBV29-1 with TRBJ2-7; D perhaps matches TRBD2 (6 bases). The length of the CDR3 is 13 residues. V shed 5 bases and J shed 7 bases, with 18 bases lying between them. Per the germline V gene, CDR1 is SQVTM and CDR2 is ANQGSEA. Written as DNA, the CDR3 is TGCAGCGTTCAATCGAGCGGAGGGCGAGAGCAGTACTTC. It codes for CSVQSSGGREQYF.

This clonotype was seen repeatedly, ten times or more. The chain recombines TRBV28 with TRBJ1-5; TRBD1 might be the D (6 bases). The CDR3 covers 12 residues. CDR1 and CDR2 from the germline V gene are MDHEN and SYDVKM. With 7 bases removed from V and 4 bases from J, the gap between germline ends came to 8 bases. Here the CDR3 reads CASKGTNQPQHF. In DNA form, the CDR3 reads TGTGCCAGCAAGGGGACAAATCAGCCCCAGCATTTT. The full variable domain, in which reference TRBV28 and TRBJ1-5 provide the parts outside the CDR3, is DVKVTQSSRYLVKRTGEKVFLECVQDMDHENMFWYRQDPGLGLRLIYFSYDVKMKEKGDIPEGYSVSREKKERFSLILESASTNQTSMYLCASKGTNQPQHFGDGTRLSIL.

The rearrangement uses TRBV11-2 and TRBJ2-5; 8 bases match TRBD1. Germline lookup yields CDR1 SGHAT and CDR2 FQNNGV. The CDR3 is 15 amino acids. Trimming cost V 0 bases and J 5 bases; bases outside gene matches: 5. CDR3 nucleotide sequence: TGTGCCAGCAGCTTAGACAGGGGGCCAATGGAGACCCAGTACTTC. Translated, it gives CASSLDRGPMETQYF.

Regarding this clonotype: An end of the junction does not agree with germline; a read error may underlie this. DNA for the CDR3: TGCGCCAGCAGTCGGATGAGCTCCTACTATGAGCAGATCTTC. This codes for CASSRMSSYYEQIF. V usage is TRBV5-1 and J usage is TRBJ2-1; D unclear. The length of the CDR3 is 14 residues. From germline, CDR1 is SGHRS and CDR2 YFSETQ.

As to this clonotype: A read error is likely, as this CDR3 ends without the conserved phenylalanine or tryptophan. The chain recombines TRBV11-2 with TRBJ1-1; D gene unclear. The CDR3 contains 13 residues. CDR1 and CDR2 from the germline V gene are SGHAT and FQNNGV. CDR3 sequence (DNA): TGTGCCAGCGGCTTAGGCCTGAACACAGAAGCTTTCTAT. This gives the protein CASGLGLNTEAFY.

The table lists this clonotype with a few counts. The chain uses TRBV28 and TRBJ2-1; D possibly uses TRBD1 or TRBD2 (5 bases each). The V and J ends lost 2 bases and 2 bases respectively, with 13 bases between them. The CDR3 is made up of 16 amino acids. Germline lookup yields CDR1 MDHEN and CDR2 SYDVKM. The CDR3 DNA reads TGTGCCAGCAGTTTAGGGGGTCCTAGCCCCTACAATGAGCAGTTCTTC. Its translation: CASSLGGPSPYNEQFF.

Concerning this clonotype: One end of the junction varies from germline; a read error may be responsible. CDR3 amino acids: CASTHTGEGHNLPLHF. CDR3 DNA: TGTGCCAGCACCCACACAGGGGAAGGGCATAATTTACCCCTCCACTTT. The rearrangement links TRBV6-6 to TRBJ1-6; 7 nucleotides line up with TRBD1. The CDR3 loop spans 16 amino acids. Germline V gives CDR1 MNHNY, CDR2 SVGAGI (reference sequence).

Notes on this clonotype: The junction differs from germline at one of its ends, possibly a read error. The gene calls are TRBV12-3 or TRBV12-4 and TRBJ2-7; D unresolved. This CDR3 region has 12 residues. CDR3 DNA sequence: TGTTCCAGCAGTTTGTCGGCGGCCGGGCAGTACTTC. It specifies CSSSLSAAGQYF.

The table lists this clonotype with a count of one. This clone may be a read error of a much larger clone one base away. This chain links TRBV6-1 with TRBJ1-1; 7 bases are shared with TRBD1. The CDR3 consists of 14 residues. Germline CDR1 reads MNHNS; CDR2 reads SASEGT. The CDR3 here is CASSFDRANTEASF. In nucleotides, the CDR3 is TGTGCCAGCAGTTTCGACAGGGCGAACACTGAAGCTTCCTTT.

Points on this clonotype: At one end the junction does not follow the germline gene, possibly because of a read error. The chain is built from TRBV6-1 and TRBJ2-6; TRBD2 matches 8 bases. The V gene's germline CDR1 is MNHNS and CDR2 SASEGT. This CDR3 contains 15 residues. Written as DNA, the CDR3 is TGTGCCAACAGTTTTGGGACTAGTGGGATCGACGTCCTGACTTTC. Amino acid sequence: CANSFGTSGIDVLTF.

This rearrangement joins TRBV6-1 to TRBJ2-1; TRBD2 matches at 11 bases. CDR3 length: 15 amino acids. The J segment lost 8 bases and the V segment lost 4 bases, leaving 7 bases of the junction unmatched. The germline V gene encodes CDR1 MNHNS and CDR2 SASEGT. The chain's CDR3 is CASSALLAGVYEQFF. The CDR3, as DNA: TGTGCCAGCAGTGCCCTACTAGCGGGAGTTTATGAGCAGTTCTTC.

Worth noting for this clonotype: The junction differs from germline at one of its ends, possibly a read error. The CDR3 here is CASSRDDTETHYF. CDR3 in DNA: TGCGCCAGCAGCCGAGACGACACAGAGACCCATTACTTC. The J gene is TRBJ2-5, the V gene TRBV4-1, with D hard to call. This CDR3 is 13 amino acids long. Germline V gene data show CDR1 as MGHRA and CDR2 as YSYEKL.

The sample holds one count of this clonotype. The conserved closing phenylalanine or tryptophan is absent in this CDR3, likely reflecting a read error. This chain connects TRBV11-1 to TRBJ2-3; no definite D call. CDR3 length: 19 amino acids. The V end lost 4 bases, the J end lost 1 base, and 24 bases lay between the germline ends. The germline V gene encodes CDR1 SGHAT and CDR2 FQDESV (reference sequence). The CDR3 bases are TGTGCCAGCAGCTCTGTGGGATGCTCTGTTGGAGCCCGCACAGATACGCAGTATTTG. As protein: CASSSVGCSVGARTDTQYL.

As concerns this clonotype: Relative to the germline gene, one junction end is altered; a read error may explain this. The CDR3 DNA reads TGTGTCAGCAGCTTTTATGGCCCGGGTCAGGGTACAAACATTCAGTACTTC. Translating gives CVSSFYGPGQGTNIQYF. The chain carries TRBV12-3 or TRBV12-4 and TRBJ2-4; D is possibly TRBD1 (5 bases). This CDR3 is 17 amino acids long.

With respect to this clonotype: One end of the junction does not line up with germline, which may come from a read error. This chain uses TRBV11-1 with TRBJ1-2, with D uncertain. Germline lookup yields CDR1 SGHAT and CDR2 FQDESV (reference sequence). This CDR3 has 17 amino acids. CDR3 nucleotides: TGTGCCAGCAGTCGAACCGGGATAGTAATAGCTAACTATGGCTACACCTTT. It encodes CASSRTGIVIANYGYTF.

About this clonotype itself: An end of the junction differs from the germline gene, which may be a read error. The genes are TRBV7-8 and TRBJ2-3; D is possibly TRBD2 (6 bases). The CDR3 loop spans 14 amino acids. Germline assignment: CDR1 SGHVS and CDR2 FQNEAQ. DNA for the CDR3: TGTGCCGGCAGCATTAGCGGATATACAGATACGCAGTATTTT. Translating gives CAGSISGYTDTQYF.

As regards this clonotype: The germline gene is not matched at one end of the junction; a read error may be the cause. The chain has TRBV29-1 and TRBJ2-6; D gene unclear. CDR1 SQVTM and CDR2 ANQGSEA come from the germline V gene. CDR3 length: 13 residues. The CDR3 nucleotides are TGCAGCGTTGCGGCCTCTGGCGCCAACGTCCTGGCTTTC. As protein: CSVAASGANVLAF.

For this clonotype: One end of the junction fails to match germline, which may point to a read error. The genes are TRBV11-2 and TRBJ1-5, with D possibly being TRBD1 (5 bases). The length of the CDR3 is 17 residues. Germline V gives CDR1 SGHAT, CDR2 FQNNGV. The CDR3 loop reads CASSLVGVTCSNQPRHF. CDR3 DNA sequence: TGTGCCAGCAGCTTAGTAGGGGTGACATGTAGCAATCAGCCCCGGCATTTT.

This clonotype was counted ten times or more. J is TRBJ1-5 and V is TRBV15; no clear D gene. The CDR3 extends over 13 amino acids. Germline-derived CDR1 and CDR2 are LNHNV and YYDKDF (reference sequence). Between the trimmed V and J ends, which lost 5 bases and 4 bases, there was a span of 9 bases. The CDR3 reads CATSWAVNQPQHF. The DNA of the CDR3 is TGTGCCACCAGCTGGGCAGTTAATCAGCCCCAGCATTTT.

On this clonotype: The junction and the germline gene differ at one end; a read error may be behind it. The rearrangement uses TRBV4-1 and TRBJ1-5; D is unclear. There are 16 residues in the CDR3. CDR1 is MGHRA, CDR2 YSYEKL, per germline. The CDR3 loop is CVSSPVERVGNQPQHF. The CDR3 coding sequence is TGCGTCAGCAGCCCCGTTGAGAGGGTTGGCAACCAGCCCCAGCATTTC.